This T cell receptor (beta chain) was retrieved from a study of cytomegalovirus exposure and HLA in healthy donors. Background on the study: About 79% of 350 to 400 genotyped donors fell in the Caucasian-associated ancestry cluster.

Primers included in the PCR were 60 Vbeta and 13 Jbeta primers. Clones were read by immunoSEQ multiplex PCR, and TCRdb kept only the in-frame ones, dropping some. The table has approximately 160,000 clones, around 65% seen once. Trimming removed 7 bases from V and 4 bases from J; junction bases left unmatched: 12. This CDR3 comprises 16 residues. Looked up from germline, CDR1 is MDHEN and CDR2 is SYDVKM. As regards this clone: The antigen is not known.

Study observations and caveats: The listing of some 170 TCR beta chains classed them as cytomegalovirus-associated.

Sequenced sample: PBMCs. The V call is TRBV28, the J call TRBJ2-1, with 8 bases fitting TRBD2. This TCR derives from a woman aged 40 to 50 in good health and CMV-seropositive. DNA of the CDR3: TGTGCCAGCATCAGTGGGAGCGGGAGCGAATACAATGAGCAGTTCTTC. It is translated as CASISGSGSEYNEQFF.